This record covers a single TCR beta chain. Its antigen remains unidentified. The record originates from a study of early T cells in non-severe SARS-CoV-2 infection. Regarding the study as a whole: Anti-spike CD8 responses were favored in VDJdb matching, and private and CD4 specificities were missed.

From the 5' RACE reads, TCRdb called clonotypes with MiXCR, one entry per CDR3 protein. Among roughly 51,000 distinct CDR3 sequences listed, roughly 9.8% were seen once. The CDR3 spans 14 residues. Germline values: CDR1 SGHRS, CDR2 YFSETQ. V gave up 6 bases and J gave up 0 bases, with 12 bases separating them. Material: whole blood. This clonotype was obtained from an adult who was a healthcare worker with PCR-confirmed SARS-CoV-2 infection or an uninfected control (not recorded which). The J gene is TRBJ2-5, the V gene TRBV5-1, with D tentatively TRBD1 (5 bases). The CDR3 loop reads CASTTGRDQETQYF. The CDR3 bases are TGCGCCAGCACCACAGGCAGGGACCAAGAGACCCAGTACTTC.